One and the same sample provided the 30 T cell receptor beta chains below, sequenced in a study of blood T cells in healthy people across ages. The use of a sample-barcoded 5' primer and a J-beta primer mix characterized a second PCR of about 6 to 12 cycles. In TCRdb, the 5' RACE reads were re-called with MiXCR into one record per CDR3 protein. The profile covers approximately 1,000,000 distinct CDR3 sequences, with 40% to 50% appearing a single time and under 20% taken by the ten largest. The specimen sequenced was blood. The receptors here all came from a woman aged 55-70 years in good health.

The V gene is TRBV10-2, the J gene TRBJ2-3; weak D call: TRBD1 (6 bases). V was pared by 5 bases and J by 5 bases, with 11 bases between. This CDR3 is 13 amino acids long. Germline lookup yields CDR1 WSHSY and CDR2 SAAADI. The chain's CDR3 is CASSTGLQDTQYF. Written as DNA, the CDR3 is TGCGCCAGCAGTACAGGGCTTCAAGATACGCAGTATTTT.

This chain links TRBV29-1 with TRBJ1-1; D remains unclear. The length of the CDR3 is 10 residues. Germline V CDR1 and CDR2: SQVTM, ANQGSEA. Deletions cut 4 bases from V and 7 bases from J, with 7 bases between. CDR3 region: CSVVEREAFF. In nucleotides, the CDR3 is TGCAGCGTTGTCGAACGTGAAGCTTTCTTT.

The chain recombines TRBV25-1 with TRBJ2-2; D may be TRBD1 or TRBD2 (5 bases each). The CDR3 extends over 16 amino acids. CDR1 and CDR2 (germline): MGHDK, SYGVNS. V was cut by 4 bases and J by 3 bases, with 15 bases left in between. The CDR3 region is CASSAHEGQDTGELFF. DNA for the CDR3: TGTGCCAGCAGTGCTCACGAGGGGCAGGACACCGGGGAGCTGTTTTTT.

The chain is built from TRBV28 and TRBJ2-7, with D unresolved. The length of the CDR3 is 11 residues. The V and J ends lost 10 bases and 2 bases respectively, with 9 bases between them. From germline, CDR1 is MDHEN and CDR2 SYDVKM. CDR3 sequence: CATHTAYEQYF. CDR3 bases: TGTGCCACCCATACAGCCTACGAGCAGTACTTC. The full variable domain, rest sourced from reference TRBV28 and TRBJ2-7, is DVKVTQSSRYLVKRTGEKVFLECVQDMDHENMFWYRQDPGLGLRLIYFSYDVKMKEKGDIPEGYSVSREKKERFSLILESASTNQTSMYLCATHTAYEQYFGPGTRLTVT.

CDR3 loop: CASSYPPAGNSYEQYF. The CDR3 nucleotides read TGTGCCAGCAGTTACCCACCGGCTGGGAACTCCTACGAGCAGTACTTC. The V gene is TRBV6-2 or TRBV6-3, the J gene TRBJ2-7; no reliable D call. This CDR3 is 16 amino acids long. V shed 2 bases and J shed 0 bases, with 14 bases lying between them. Per germline, CDR1 MNHEY and CDR2 SVGEGT.

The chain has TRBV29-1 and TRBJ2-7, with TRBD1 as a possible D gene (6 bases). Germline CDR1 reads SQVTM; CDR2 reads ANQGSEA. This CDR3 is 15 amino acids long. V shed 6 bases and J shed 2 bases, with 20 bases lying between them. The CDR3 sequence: CSVHRAGDKAYEQYF. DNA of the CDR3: TGCAGCGTCCACAGGGCAGGGGATAAGGCCTACGAGCAGTACTTC.

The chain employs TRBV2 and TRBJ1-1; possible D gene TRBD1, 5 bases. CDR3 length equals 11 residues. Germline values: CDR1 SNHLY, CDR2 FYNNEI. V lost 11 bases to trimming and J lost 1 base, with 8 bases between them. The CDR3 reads CAGDRNTEAFF. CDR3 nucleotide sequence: TGTGCCGGCGACAGGAACACTGAAGCTTTCTTT.

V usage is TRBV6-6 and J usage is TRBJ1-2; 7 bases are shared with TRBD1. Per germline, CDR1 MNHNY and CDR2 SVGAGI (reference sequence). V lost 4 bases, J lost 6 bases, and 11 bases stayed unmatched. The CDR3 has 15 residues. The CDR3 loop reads CASSSPRQGSHGYTF. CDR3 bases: TGTGCCAGCAGTTCTCCCCGACAGGGATCACATGGCTACACCTTC.

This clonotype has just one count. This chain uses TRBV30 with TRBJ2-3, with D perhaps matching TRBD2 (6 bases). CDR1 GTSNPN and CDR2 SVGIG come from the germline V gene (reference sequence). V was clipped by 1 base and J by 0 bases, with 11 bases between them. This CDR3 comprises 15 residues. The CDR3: CAWSGRAGSTDTQYF. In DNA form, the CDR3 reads TGTGCCTGGAGTGGCCGGGCGGGGAGCACAGATACGCAGTATTTT.

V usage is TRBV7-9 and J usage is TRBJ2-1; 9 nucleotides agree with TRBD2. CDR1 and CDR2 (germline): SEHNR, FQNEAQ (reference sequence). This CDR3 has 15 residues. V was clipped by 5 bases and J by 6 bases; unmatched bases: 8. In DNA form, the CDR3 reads TGTGCCAGCAGCCCAAGCCTAGCGGGGAGCAATGAGCAGTTCTTC. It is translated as CASSPSLAGSNEQFF.

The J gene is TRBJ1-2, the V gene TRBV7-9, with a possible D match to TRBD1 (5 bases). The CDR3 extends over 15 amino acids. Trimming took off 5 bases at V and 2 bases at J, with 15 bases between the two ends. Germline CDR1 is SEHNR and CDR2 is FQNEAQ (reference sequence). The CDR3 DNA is TGTGCCAGCAGCCACACCCCAGGGAGCAACTATGGCTACACCTTC. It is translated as CASSHTPGSNYGYTF.

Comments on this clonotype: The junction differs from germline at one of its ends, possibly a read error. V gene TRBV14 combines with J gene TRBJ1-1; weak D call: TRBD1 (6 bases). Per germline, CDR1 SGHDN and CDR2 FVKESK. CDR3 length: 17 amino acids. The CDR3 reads CASSQGVGQRSDTEAFF. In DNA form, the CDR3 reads TGCGCCAGCAGCCAAGGGGTCGGACAGAGGTCTGACACTGAAGCTTTCTTT.

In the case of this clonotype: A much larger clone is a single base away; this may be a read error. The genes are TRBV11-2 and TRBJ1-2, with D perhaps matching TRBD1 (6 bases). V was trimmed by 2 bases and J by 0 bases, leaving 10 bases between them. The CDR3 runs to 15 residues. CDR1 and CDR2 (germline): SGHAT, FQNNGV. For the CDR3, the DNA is TGTGCCAGCAGCTTACTGACAGGCACTAACTATGGCTACACCTTC. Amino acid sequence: CASSLLTGTNYGYTF. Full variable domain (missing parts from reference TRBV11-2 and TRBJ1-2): EAGVAQSPRYKIIEKRQSVAFWCNPISGHATLYWYQQILGQGPKLLIQFQNNGVVDDSQLPKDRFSAERLKGVDSTLKIQPAKLEDSAVYLCASSLLTGTNYGYTFGSGTRLTVV.

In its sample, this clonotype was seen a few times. The CDR3, as DNA: TGTGCCAGCAGCGATTGGGGGAATGAGCAGTTCTTC. Translated: CASSDWGNEQFF. The genes are TRBV9 and TRBJ2-1, with D perhaps given as TRBD1 or TRBD2 (5 bases each). The germline V gene has CDR1 SGDLS and CDR2 YYNGEE. This CDR3 has 12 amino acids. V lost 3 bases to trimming and J lost 7 bases, with 8 bases between them.

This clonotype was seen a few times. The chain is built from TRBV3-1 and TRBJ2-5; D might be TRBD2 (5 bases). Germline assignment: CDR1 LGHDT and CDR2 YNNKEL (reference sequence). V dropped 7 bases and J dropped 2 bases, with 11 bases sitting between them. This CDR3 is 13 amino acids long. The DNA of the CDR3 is TGTGCCAGCACCCCTCCGGGGCAAGAGACCCAGTACTTC. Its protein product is CASTPPGQETQYF.

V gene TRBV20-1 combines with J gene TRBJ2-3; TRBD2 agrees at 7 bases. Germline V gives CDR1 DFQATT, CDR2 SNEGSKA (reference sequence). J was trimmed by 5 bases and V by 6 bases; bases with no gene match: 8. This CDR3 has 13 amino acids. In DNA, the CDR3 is TGCAGTGCCCCCTCGGCGGGGGAAGATACGCAGTATTTT. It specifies CSAPSAGEDTQYF.

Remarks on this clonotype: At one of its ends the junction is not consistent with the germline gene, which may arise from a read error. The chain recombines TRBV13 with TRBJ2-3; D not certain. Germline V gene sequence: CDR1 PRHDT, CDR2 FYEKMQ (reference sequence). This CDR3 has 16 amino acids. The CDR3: CASSLGRGGITNTQYF. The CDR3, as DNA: TGTGCCAGCAGCTTGGGTAGAGGCGGTATCACAAATACGCAGTATTTT.

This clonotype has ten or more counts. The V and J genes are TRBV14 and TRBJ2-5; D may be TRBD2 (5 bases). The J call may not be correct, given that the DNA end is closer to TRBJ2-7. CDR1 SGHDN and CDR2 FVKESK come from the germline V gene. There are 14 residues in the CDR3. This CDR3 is CASSSHKLGLEQYF. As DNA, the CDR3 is TGTGCCAGCAGCTCCCACAAACTAGGGCTCGAGCAGTACTTC.

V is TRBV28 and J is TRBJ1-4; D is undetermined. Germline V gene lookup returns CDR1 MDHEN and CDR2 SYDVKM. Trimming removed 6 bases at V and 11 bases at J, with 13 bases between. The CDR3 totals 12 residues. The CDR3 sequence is CASSAEPPKLFF. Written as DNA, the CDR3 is TGTGCCAGCAGCGCGGAGCCCCCTAAACTGTTTTTT.

The CDR3 DNA reads as TGTGCCAGCAGCCACGACAGCGAAGAGACCCAGTACTTC. It codes for CASSHDSEETQYF. This chain links TRBV7-2 with TRBJ2-5; D is perhaps TRBD1 (5 bases). V lost 5 bases, J lost 3 bases, and 10 bases lay in between. The CDR3 is made up of 13 amino acids. Germline CDR1 is SGHTA and CDR2 is FQGNSA.

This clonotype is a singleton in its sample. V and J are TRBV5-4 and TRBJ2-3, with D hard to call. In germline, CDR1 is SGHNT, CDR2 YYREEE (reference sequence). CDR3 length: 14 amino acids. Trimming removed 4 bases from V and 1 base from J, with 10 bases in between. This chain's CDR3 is CASSPPRGTDTQYF. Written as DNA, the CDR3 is TGTGCCAGCAGCCCCCCAAGGGGCACAGATACGCAGTATTTT.

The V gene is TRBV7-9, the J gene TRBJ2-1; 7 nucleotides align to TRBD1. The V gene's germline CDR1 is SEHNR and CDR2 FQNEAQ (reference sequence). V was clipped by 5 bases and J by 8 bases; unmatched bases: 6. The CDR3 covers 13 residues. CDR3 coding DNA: TGTGCCAGCAGCGTGGGGACAGCCGATGAGCAGTTCTTC. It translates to CASSVGTADEQFF.

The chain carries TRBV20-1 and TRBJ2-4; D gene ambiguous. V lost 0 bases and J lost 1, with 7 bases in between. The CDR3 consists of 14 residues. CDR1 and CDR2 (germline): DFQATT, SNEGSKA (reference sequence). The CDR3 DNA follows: TGCAGTGCTAGAGATGGGCACGCCAAAAACATTCAGTACTTC. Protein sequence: CSARDGHAKNIQYF.

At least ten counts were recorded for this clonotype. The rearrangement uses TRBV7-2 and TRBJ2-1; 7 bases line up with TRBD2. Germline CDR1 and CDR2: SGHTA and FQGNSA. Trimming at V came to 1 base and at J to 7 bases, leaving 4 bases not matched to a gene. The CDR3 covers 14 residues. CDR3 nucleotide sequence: TGTGCCAGCAGCTTAGGGACTAGGAATAATGAGCAGTTCTTC. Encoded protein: CASSLGTRNNEQFF.

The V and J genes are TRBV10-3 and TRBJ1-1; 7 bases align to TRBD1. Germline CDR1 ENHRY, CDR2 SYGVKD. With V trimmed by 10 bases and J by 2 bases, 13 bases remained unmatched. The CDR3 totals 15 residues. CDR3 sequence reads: CATIPGDSGNTEAFF. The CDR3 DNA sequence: TGTGCCACCATACCGGGGGACAGCGGTAACACTGAAGCTTTCTTT.

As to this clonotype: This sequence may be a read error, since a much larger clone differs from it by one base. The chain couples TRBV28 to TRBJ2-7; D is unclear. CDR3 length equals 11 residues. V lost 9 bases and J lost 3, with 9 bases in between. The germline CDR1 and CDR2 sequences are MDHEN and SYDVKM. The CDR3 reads CARSEFYEQYF. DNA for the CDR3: TGTGCCAGGAGCGAATTCTACGAGCAGTACTTC.

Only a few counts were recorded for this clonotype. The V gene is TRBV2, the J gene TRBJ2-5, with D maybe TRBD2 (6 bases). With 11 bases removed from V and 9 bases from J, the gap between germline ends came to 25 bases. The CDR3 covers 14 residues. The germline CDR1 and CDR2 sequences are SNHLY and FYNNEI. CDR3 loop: CAARQVAELPPQYF. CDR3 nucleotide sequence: TGTGCCGCCCGGCAGGTAGCGGAGCTACCACCCCAGTACTTC.

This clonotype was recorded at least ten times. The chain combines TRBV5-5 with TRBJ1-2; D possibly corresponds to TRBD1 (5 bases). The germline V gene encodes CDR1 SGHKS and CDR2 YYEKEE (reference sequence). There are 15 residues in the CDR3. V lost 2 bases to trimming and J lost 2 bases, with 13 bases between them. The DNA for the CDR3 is TGTGCCAGCAGCTTATCCGGGACCGACAACTATGGCTACACCTTC. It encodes CASSLSGTDNYGYTF.

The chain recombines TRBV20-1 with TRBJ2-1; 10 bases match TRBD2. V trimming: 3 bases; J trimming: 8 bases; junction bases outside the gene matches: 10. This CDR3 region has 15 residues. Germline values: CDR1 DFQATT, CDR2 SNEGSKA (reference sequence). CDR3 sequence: CSARALAGIRDEQFF. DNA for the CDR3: TGCAGTGCTAGGGCACTAGCGGGAATAAGGGATGAGCAGTTCTTC.

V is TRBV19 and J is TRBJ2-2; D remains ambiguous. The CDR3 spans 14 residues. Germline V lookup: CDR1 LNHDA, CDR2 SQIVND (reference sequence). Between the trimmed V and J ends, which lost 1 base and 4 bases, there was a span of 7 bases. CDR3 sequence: CASSIGRSTGELFF. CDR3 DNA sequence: TGTGCCAGTAGTATAGGTCGTTCCACCGGGGAGCTGTTTTTT.